Given below is one T cell receptor beta chain in context. Its cognate antigen is unknown. TCRdb used MiXCR to reprocess the 5' RACE reads, holding one entry per CDR3 protein. The repertoire holds about 530,000 distinct CDR3 sequences, with under 25% as singletons. The entry originates in a study of identical twins. The CDR3 extends over 16 amino acids. The V gene end was trimmed by 3 bases and the J gene end by 0 bases; junction bases not matched to a gene: 2. CDR1 DFQATT and CDR2 SNEGSKA come from the germline V gene (reference sequence). Findings and caveats of the study: Beta out-of-frame sequences displayed a weaker excess of sharing between twins. Findings came from cross-sectional statistics, without long-term follow-up of donors. Those out-of-frame alpha sequences shared by twins showed an excess of low generation probability.

The data also belong to a second study, concerning yellow fever vaccine responses in identical twins.

The V gene is TRBV20-1, the J gene TRBJ2-1; 13 nucleotides agree with TRBD2. This receptor was taken from a woman aged 18-29 years in good health. The sample taken for sequencing was CD4+ T cells sorted from blood. CDR3 sequence reads: CSARGLAGTSYNEQFF. DNA of the CDR3: TGCAGTGCTAGGGGACTAGCGGGGACCTCCTACAATGAGCAGTTCTTC.